This T cell receptor beta chain was profiled in a study of liver allograft versus peripheral blood T cells. Study summary: Hepatic allograft T cell receptor repertoires were evaluated relative to those present in recipients' peripheral blood.

This clonotype is medium-sized (0.01 to 0.1%) in the sample. CDR1 is DFQATT and CDR2 is SNEGSKA in the germline V gene (reference sequence). Trimming took 6 bases from V and 3 from J; bases not matched to a gene: 6. The CDR3 covers 13 residues. TCRdb re-called the reads through MiXCR, storing one row per CDR3 protein. The sample carries some 1,100 distinct CDR3 sequences, under 20% recorded once. This receptor was identified in a human patient who had a liver transplant. The graft donor may account for some of the T cells. This chain joins TRBV20-1 and TRBJ2-7; TRBD2 aligns across 9 bases. CDR3 region: CSAAGTSSYEQYF. CDR3 DNA: TGCAGTGCCGCCGGGACTAGCAGCTACGAGCAGTACTTC.